This T cell receptor beta chain emerged from a study of long-term antiretroviral therapy in people with HIV. Treatment for every participant with HIV took place in the United States. General observations from the study: Post-ART, diversity grew, though it stayed under transplant donor control levels. Clonal expansions arising prior to ART prevailed in the repertoire at every time point. ART adherence, viral resistance and therapy changes were undocumented.

About this clone itself: Its antigen is unknown.

The run of the v3.0 immunoSEQ assay was at survey level. Libraries were prepared by immunoSEQ multiplex PCR; TCRdb keeps only in-frame clonotypes and omits some of them. The table lists 29,000 or so clones, almost 95% of them singletons. This sequence originates from a man in his forties or fifties with HIV. Sequences were derived from unsorted PBMCs, sampled approximately 7.4 years after starting antiretroviral therapy.

The CDR3: CAWSANTGELFF. DNA of the CDR3: TGTGCCTGGAGTGCGAACACCGGGGAGCTGTTTTTT. The chain carries TRBV30 and TRBJ2-2; D gene unclear. This CDR3 is 12 amino acids long. V was cut by 1 base and J by 0 bases, with 0 bases left in between. Germline CDR1 reads GTSNPN; CDR2 reads SVGIG (reference sequence).